A single sample gave rise to the 19 T cell receptor beta chains below, sequenced in a study of OX40 agonist ivuxolimab in advanced cancers. Sequenced by immunoSEQ multiplex PCR; TCRdb stores in-frame clones only, minus some. The table lists under 95,000 clones, 70% to 90% of them singletons. Here the sequenced sample was CD4+ or CD8+ T cells sorted from blood, taken in a trial of the OX40 agonist ivuxolimab. Every receptor here comes from an adult with an advanced solid tumor such as melanoma, head and neck, liver or kidney cancer.

In this sample, this clone turned up a few times. The chain uses TRBV10-2 and TRBJ2-7; possibly TRBD2 for D (9 bases). This CDR3 contains 16 residues. V was clipped by 3 bases and J by 2 bases, with 17 bases between them. Germline V gives CDR1 WSHSY, CDR2 SAAADI. CDR3 in amino acids: CASSDQGASGAYEQYF. The DNA of the CDR3 is TGCGCCAGCAGTGATCAGGGGGCTAGCGGGGCCTACGAGCAGTACTTC.

The chain carries TRBV2 and TRBJ2-2; TRBD2 matches 14 bases. CDR3 length: 15 amino acids. With V trimmed by 6 bases and J by 6 bases, 3 bases remained unmatched. The germline gives CDR1 SNHLY, CDR2 FYNNEI. The CDR3: CASSGTSGSAGELFF. CDR3 nucleotide sequence: TGTGCCAGCAGCGGGACTAGCGGGAGTGCCGGGGAGCTGTTTTTT.

V is TRBV9 and J is TRBJ2-2; weak D call: TRBD2 (6 bases). This CDR3 is built from 18 residues. Trimming took off 0 bases at V and 0 bases at J, with 15 bases between the two ends. The V gene's germline CDR1 is SGDLS and CDR2 YYNGEE. The CDR3 sequence is CASSVGEGGFSNTGELFF. In nucleotides, the CDR3 is TGTGCCAGCAGCGTAGGAGAAGGAGGGTTTTCGAACACCGGGGAGCTGTTTTTT.

The V call is TRBV16, the J call TRBJ1-5; TRBD1 matches 9 bases. CDR3 size: 14 residues. The V gene's germline CDR1 is KGHSY and CDR2 FQNENV. Trimming at V came to 4 bases and at J to 7 bases, leaving 5 bases not matched to a gene. In DNA, the CDR3 is TGTGCCAGCAGCCCCGGACAGGGGAAACAGCCCCAGCATTTT. Its translation is CASSPGQGKQPQHF.

V gene TRBV5-6 combines with J gene TRBJ2-5; D assignment may be TRBD1 or TRBD2 (6 bases each). Germline V gene data show CDR1 as SGHDT and CDR2 as YYEEEE. This CDR3 region has 14 residues. Trimming took off 0 bases at V and 5 bases at J, with 11 bases between the two ends. The CDR3 region is CASSLVGGRETQYF. For the CDR3, the DNA is TGTGCCAGCAGCTTGGTCGGGGGCAGGGAGACCCAGTACTTC.

The CDR3: CASSITRDLLTDTQYF. DNA of the CDR3: TGTGCCAGTAGTATAACGCGGGACCTACTCACAGATACGCAGTATTTT. This chain links TRBV19 with TRBJ2-3; possible D gene TRBD2, 6 bases. CDR1 is LNHDA and CDR2 is SQIVND in the germline V gene (reference sequence). The CDR3 spans 16 residues. The V end was cut by 2 bases, the J end by 2 bases, with 14 bases between. Together with reference TRBV19 and TRBJ2-3, the CDR3 gives the full variable domain: DGGITQSPKYLFRKEGQNVTLSCEQNLNHDAMYWYRQDPGQGLRLIYYSQIVNDFQKGDIAEGYSVSREKKESFPLTVTSAQKNPTAFYLCASSITRDLLTDTQYFGPGTRLTVL.

The genes are TRBV15 and TRBJ1-6; D may be TRBD1 (5 bases). Trimming pared 0 bases from V and 10 bases from J, leaving 10 bases between. CDR1 is LNHNV, CDR2 YYDKDF, per germline (reference sequence). This CDR3 has 14 amino acids. The CDR3 coding sequence is TGTGCCACCAGCAGAGAGGGGCGAGGGTCACCCCTCCACTTT. This sequence encodes CATSREGRGSPLHF.

This chain uses TRBV27 with TRBJ2-1; possible D gene TRBD2, 5 bases. Germline CDR1 reads MNHEY; CDR2 reads SMNVEV (reference sequence). The CDR3 has 14 residues. V was cut by 3 bases and J by 7 bases, with 13 bases left in between. CDR3 residues: CASSFGATGNEQFF. CDR3 sequence (DNA): TGTGCCAGCAGTTTCGGAGCGACGGGGAATGAGCAGTTCTTC.

This sequence joins TRBV19 and TRBJ2-3, with 10 positions matching TRBD2. Germline lookup yields CDR1 LNHDA and CDR2 SQIVND (reference sequence). The V segment lost 3 bases and the J segment 1 base; nucleotides outside the gene matches: 7. There are 17 residues in the CDR3. As DNA, the CDR3 is TGTGCCAGTAGTATCTTCAGCGGGACTAGCGGCACAGATACGCAGTATTTT. This gives the protein CASSIFSGTSGTDTQYF.

The chain employs TRBV19 and TRBJ2-2; D may be TRBD2 (5 bases). The CDR3 has 13 residues. Deletions cut 6 bases from V and 6 bases from J, with 11 bases between. Germline CDR1 LNHDA, CDR2 SQIVND (reference sequence). For the CDR3, the DNA is TGTGCCAGTAGCGGAGAACTAGCCGGGGAGCTGTTTTTT. Protein product: CASSGELAGELFF.

The chain joins TRBV5-6 to TRBJ1-6; D is possibly TRBD1 (5 bases). Germline CDR1 and CDR2: SGHDT and YYEEEE. This CDR3 has 16 residues. Trimming took off 4 bases at V and 2 bases at J, with 13 bases between the two ends. This CDR3 reads CASSESGLTYNSPLHF. Written as DNA, the CDR3 is TGTGCCAGCAGCGAATCGGGACTGACCTATAATTCACCCCTCCACTTT.

The genes are TRBV19 and TRBJ1-5; a possible D gene is TRBD1 (5 bases). Germline loops: CDR1 LNHDA, CDR2 SQIVND (reference sequence). The CDR3 length is 15 residues. Deletions cut 1 base from V and 3 bases from J, with 10 bases between. In DNA form, the CDR3 reads TGTGCCAGTAGTATAGTTGAAGGGGACAATCAGCCCCAGCATTTT. It codes for CASSIVEGDNQPQHF.

The chain couples TRBV6-5 to TRBJ2-7; TRBD1 agrees at 8 bases. The CDR3 totals 14 residues. Germline CDR1 and CDR2: MNHEY and SVGAGI. V lost 0 bases and J lost 3; bases outside the gene matches: 1. The CDR3 protein is CASSYSDRDYEQYF. The DNA of the CDR3 is TGTGCCAGCAGTTACTCGGACAGGGACTACGAGCAGTACTTC.

This sequence joins TRBV19 and TRBJ1-1; 10 nucleotides align to TRBD1. V lost 7 bases to trimming and J lost 10 bases; unmatched junction nucleotides: 9. CDR1 is LNHDA and CDR2 is SQIVND in the germline V gene (reference sequence). This CDR3 spans 13 amino acids. The DNA for the CDR3 is TGTGCCAGTACTCCGGGACAGGGGTTAGTAGCTTTCTTT. Its protein is CASTPGQGLVAFF.

This chain links TRBV9 with TRBJ2-4; D might be TRBD2 (5 bases). V was pared by 4 bases and J by 12 bases, with 17 bases between. The CDR3 loop spans 13 amino acids. Germline V gene sequence: CDR1 SGDLS, CDR2 YYNGEE. For the CDR3, the DNA is TGTGCCAGCAGCCCCATATCTAGGAGCGGTCAGTACTTC. It translates to CASSPISRSGQYF.

V and J are TRBV27 and TRBJ2-3; 9 nucleotides line up with TRBD2. This CDR3 has 16 residues. V lost 3 bases and J lost 2; bases outside the gene matches: 6. Germline CDR1 is MNHEY and CDR2 is SMNVEV (reference sequence). The CDR3 spells CASSFGLAGITDTQYF. The DNA of the CDR3 is TGTGCCAGCAGTTTCGGGCTAGCGGGAATCACAGATACGCAGTATTTT.

Details on this clone: The junction and the germline gene differ at one end; a read error may be behind it. J is TRBJ1-1 and V is TRBV5-6, with a possible D match to TRBD1 (5 bases). The germline CDR1 and CDR2 sequences are SGHDT and YYEEEE. CDR3 length equals 14 residues. This CDR3 reads CASSLQVLNTEASF. The CDR3 DNA sequence: TGTGCCAGCAGCTTACAGGTCTTGAACACTGAAGCTTCCTTT.

The chain's CDR3 is CASHPLAGVGETQYF. CDR3 DNA sequence: TGTGCCAGCCACCCCCTAGCGGGAGTGGGTGAGACCCAGTACTTC. The chain links TRBV6-1 to TRBJ2-5; TRBD2 agrees at 10 bases. This CDR3 has 15 amino acids. Trimming took 8 bases from V and 5 from J; bases not matched to a gene: 11. The V gene's germline CDR1 is MNHNS and CDR2 SASEGT.

V is TRBV5-1 and J is TRBJ2-7; D call uncertain. The length of the CDR3 is 14 residues. Germline V CDR1 and CDR2: SGHRS, YFSETQ. Trimming took 0 bases from V and 5 from J, leaving 12 bases between them. CDR3 sequence reads: CASSLEQPGDEQYF. CDR3 bases: TGCGCCAGCAGCTTGGAACAGCCTGGGGACGAGCAGTACTTC.